One sample yielded the 10 T cell receptor beta chains listed below, sequenced in a study of blood T cell repertoires in COVID-19. Data came from immunoSEQ multiplex PCR; TCRdb stores just in-frame clones and leaves some out. The sample yields about 59,000 clones, 87% seen once. The material sequenced was peripheral blood. The receptors come from an elderly man in a cohort sampled during active COVID-19.

This rearrangement joins TRBV30 to TRBJ2-1; 9 positions agree with TRBD2. This CDR3 has 14 amino acids. Germline-derived CDR1 and CDR2 are GTSNPN and SVGIG (reference sequence). Trimming removed 3 bases from V and 7 bases from J; junction bases left unmatched: 7. The CDR3 protein is CAWSGSGSWNEQFF. The CDR3 DNA reads TGTGCCTGGAGCGGTAGCGGGAGCTGGAATGAGCAGTTCTTC.

The chain uses TRBV10-1 and TRBJ1-1, with 7 bases aligning to TRBD1. V lost 9 bases and J lost 4; bases outside the gene matches: 11. Germline loops: CDR1 WNHNN, CDR2 SYGVQD (reference sequence). The CDR3 length is 14 residues. CDR3 nucleotide sequence: TGCGCCAGACCCGCAGGGACAGAGGGCACTGAAGCTTTCTTT. Its translation: CARPAGTEGTEAFF.

The chain is built from TRBV4-1 and TRBJ2-7; 9 nucleotides line up with TRBD1. Germline values: CDR1 MGHRA, CDR2 YSYEKL. The trim removed 4 bases at V and 3 bases at J, leaving 7 bases unmatched. The CDR3 is made up of 15 amino acids. CDR3 nucleotide sequence: TGCGCCAGCAGCCGGGACGGGACAGGGAACTACGAGCAGTACTTC. Its translation: CASSRDGTGNYEQYF.

The J gene is TRBJ2-2, the V gene TRBV19; 8 bases align to TRBD1. The junction had 5 bases not matched to a gene; V was cut back by 4 bases and J by 7 bases. CDR3 length equals 14 residues. Germline CDR1 and CDR2: LNHDA and SQIVND (reference sequence). This CDR3 reads CASSNRGVYGELFF. DNA for the CDR3: TGTGCCAGTAGTAACAGGGGGGTCTACGGGGAGCTGTTTTTT.

This sequence joins TRBV11-2 and TRBJ2-1, with 10 bases matching TRBD1. CDR3 size: 18 residues. Trimming cost V 3 bases and J 1 base; bases outside gene matches: 9. CDR1 and CDR2 from the germline V gene are SGHAT and FQNNGV. The CDR3 spells CASSLVTGGIGSYNEQFF. CDR3 nucleotide sequence: TGTGCCAGCAGCTTGGTGACAGGGGGCATCGGGTCCTACAATGAGCAGTTCTTC.

The chain carries TRBV7-2 and TRBJ1-1; 7 nucleotides line up with TRBD1. With V trimmed by 5 bases and J by 10 bases, 7 bases remained unmatched. The CDR3 spans 12 residues. CDR1 and CDR2 (germline): SGHTA, FQGNSA. In DNA, the CDR3 is TGTGCCAGCAGCACCTGGACAGGAAGAGCTTTCTTT. This gives the protein CASSTWTGRAFF.

The V call is TRBV6-5, the J call TRBJ1-2; no clear D gene. The CDR3 sequence is 11 residues long. The germline V gene has CDR1 MNHEY and CDR2 SVGAGI. The V and J ends lost 6 bases and 3 bases respectively, with 5 bases between them. This CDR3 is CASRRDYGYTF. In DNA form, the CDR3 reads TGTGCCAGCAGGCGGGACTATGGCTACACCTTC.

V gene TRBV7-2 combines with J gene TRBJ2-1, with 8 bases matching TRBD2. The CDR3 totals 14 residues. V lost 2 bases to trimming and J lost 7 bases; unmatched junction nucleotides: 4. Germline-derived CDR1 and CDR2 are SGHTA and FQGNSA. This CDR3 is CASSLTGGRNEQFF. The CDR3 region has the DNA TGTGCCAGCAGCTTAACGGGGGGGCGGAATGAGCAGTTCTTC.

This rearrangement joins TRBV27 to TRBJ2-2; the match to TRBD1 covers 10 bases. The CDR3 has 17 amino acids. V lost 5 bases to trimming and J lost 4 bases; unmatched junction nucleotides: 10. Germline V CDR1 and CDR2: MNHEY, SMNVEV (reference sequence). The CDR3 coding sequence is TGTGCCAGCAGTCTCACCCTAAGGACAGGGGGCACCGGGGAGCTGTTTTTT. Translated, it gives CASSLTLRTGGTGELFF.

The genes are TRBV24-1 and TRBJ2-5, with 11 positions matching TRBD1. Germline lookup yields CDR1 KGHDR and CDR2 SFDVKD. V gave up 10 bases and J gave up 5 bases; unmatched junction bases: 8. The CDR3 length is 14 residues. The CDR3 DNA follows: TGTGCCACAATTAGGGACAGGGGGTCGGAGACCCAGTACTTC. The encoded protein is CATIRDRGSETQYF.